A selection of T cell receptor beta chains follows, all from one sample in a study of control samples from healthy donors and cancer patients. Libraries were prepared by immunoSEQ multiplex PCR; TCRdb keeps only in-frame clonotypes and omits some of them. The data contain roughly 180,000 clones, approximately 94% of them singletons. The sequenced sample was blood. The source is a woman under 30 in good health. Each CDR3 is given with its conserved first and last residue. D genes are given only for firm matches.

V	J	D	CDR3	DNA
TRBV3-1/TRBV3-2	TRBJ1-2	TRBD1	CASSPSGEGARGYGYTF	TGTGCCAGCAGCCCATCGGGCGAGGGGGCGCGCGGCTATGGCTACACCTTC
TRBV11-2	TRBJ2-7	TRBD2	CASSFSLAGSYEQYF	TGTGCCAGCAGCTTTTCACTAGCGGGTTCCTACGAGCAGTACTTC
TRBV10-1	TRBJ2-7	-	CASSVTMGPYEQYF	TGCGCCAGCAGTGTAACCATGGGTCCCTACGAGCAGTACTTC
TRBV7-2	TRBJ1-1	-	CASGSASGVAFF	TGTGCCAGCGGTTCCGCGTCGGGGGTTGCTTTCTTT
TRBV6-6	TRBJ1-3	-	CASSPGHSGNTIYF	TGTGCCAGCAGTCCAGGACACTCTGGAAACACCATATATTTT
TRBV12-5	TRBJ1-5	-	CASGLPGGNQPQHF	TGTGCTAGTGGTTTGCCGGGGGGCAATCAGCCCCAGCATTTT
TRBV12-3/TRBV12-4	TRBJ2-3	-	CASSGETDTQYF	TGTGCCAGCAGTGGGGAGACAGATACGCAGTATTTT
TRBV7-8	TRBJ2-2	-	CASSLQQTGELFF	TGTGCCAGCAGCCTGCAACAAACCGGGGAGCTGTTTTTT
TRBV19	TRBJ2-2	TRBD1	CASSIDPPGQGLGELFF	TGTGCCAGTAGTATAGATCCTCCGGGACAGGGGTTGGGGGAGCTGTTTTTT
TRBV5-1	TRBJ2-5	TRBD2	CASSSTLAGETQYF	TGCGCCAGCAGCTCCACACTAGCGGGGGAGACCCAGTACTTC
TRBV19	TRBJ2-5	TRBD1	CASSVYRGQETQYF	TGTGCCAGTAGTGTCTACAGGGGCCAAGAGACCCAGTACTTC
TRBV4-3	TRBJ1-3	-	CASSQVLGGLYSGNTIYF	TGCGCCAGCAGCCAGGTTCTAGGAGGCCTCTACTCTGGAAACACCATATATTTT
TRBV24-1	TRBJ1-1	-	CATSDSTVNTEAFF	TGTGCCACCAGTGATTCGACAGTGAACACTGAAGCTTTCTTT
TRBV11-1	TRBJ1-1	-	CASTLTGSEAFF	TGTGCCAGCACCCTGACAGGAAGTGAAGCTTTCTTT
TRBV2	TRBJ2-3	-	CASNPGTYTDTQYF	TGTGCCAGCAATCCCGGGACATACACAGATACGCAGTATTTT
TRBV10-3	TRBJ1-2	TRBD1	CAINSQGADGYTF	TGTGCCATCAACTCACAGGGGGCGGATGGCTACACCTTC
TRBV27	TRBJ1-1	-	CASSSISTGTPEAFF	TGTGCCAGCAGTAGCATCTCCACAGGGACCCCTGAAGCTTTCTTT
TRBV7-8	TRBJ1-5	-	CASSTAGHQPQHF	TGTGCCAGCAGTACGGCGGGGCATCAGCCCCAGCATTTT
TRBV5-4	TRBJ1-2	-	CASSTQQGPYGYTF	TGTGCCAGCAGCACACAACAGGGTCCATATGGCTACACCTTC
TRBV18	TRBJ1-5	-	CASSPGGFQPQHF	TGTGCCAGCTCACCAGGGGGTTTTCAGCCCCAGCATTTT
TRBV19	TRBJ2-5	-	CASSLRGVWETQYF	TGTGCCAGTAGCCTAAGGGGGGTCTGGGAGACCCAGTACTTC
TRBV5-1	TRBJ1-6	-	CANPNSYNSPLHF	TGCGCCAACCCCAACTCCTATAATTCACCCCTCCACTTT
TRBV10-1	TRBJ2-2	-	CAMSGELFF	TGCGCCATGTCCGGGGAGCTGTTTTTT
TRBV5-4	TRBJ2-5	TRBD2	CASSLNRGVVETQYF	TGTGCCAGCAGCTTGAACCGGGGGGTGGTGGAGACCCAGTACTTC
TRBV6-5	TRBJ1-3	-	CASIGGLNTIYF	TGTGCCAGCATAGGGGGGCTGAACACCATATATTTT
TRBV4-3	TRBJ2-1	-	CASSQDGVVGDGPYNEQFF	TGCGCCAGCAGCCAAGATGGAGTGGTCGGGGACGGACCCTACAATGAGCAGTTCTTC
TRBV28	TRBJ2-7	-	CASRSYYEQYF	TGTGCCAGCAGAAGTTACTACGAGCAGTACTTC